This is a list of T cell receptor beta chains from one sample in a study of T cell responses to AZD1222 COVID-19 vaccine. Produced via immunoSEQ multiplex PCR; TCRdb's table is partial and in-frame only. The repertoire holds some 94,000 clones, with 70% to 90% as singletons. This material consisted of peripheral blood, taken on day 0 of AZD1222 vaccination. These receptor sequences come from an adult in good health. Each CDR3 is given with its conserved first and last residue. Each record gives: J gene, V gene, clone size, D gene, CDR3 protein, CDR3 DNA. The D gene is left open where the match is weak. The listing skips clone size in some rows; elsewhere it reads once, few, many or a size class.

>TRBJ1-1|TRBV6-5|NA|NA
CASERNRNTEAFF
TGTGCCAGCGAGCGTAATAGGAACACTGAAGCTTTCTTT
>TRBJ2-6|TRBV7-6|NA|NA
CASSLDWGAGANVLTF
TGTGCCAGCAGCTTAGATTGGGGAGCAGGGGCCAACGTCCTGACTTTC
>TRBJ1-1|TRBV2|NA|TRBD1
CASGDRGRLTSFGAFF
TGTGCCAGCGGGGACAGGGGGCGCTTAACGTCCTTTGGGGCTTTCTTT
>TRBJ2-1|TRBV6-5|NA|NA
CASSYSSRGPYNEQFF
TGTGCCAGCAGTTACTCCTCTCGGGGACCCTACAATGAGCAGTTCTTC
>TRBJ1-5|TRBV29-1|NA|NA
CSVAEGRGSNQPQHF
TGCAGCGTGGCCGAGGGGAGAGGAAGCAATCAGCCCCAGCATTTT
>TRBJ2-3|TRBV7-2|NA|NA
CASSLEAGAGADTQYF
TGTGCCAGCAGCTTAGAAGCTGGCGCGGGCGCAGATACGCAGTATTTT
>TRBJ2-4|TRBV5-1|once|TRBD1
CASRPGQGDKNIQYF
TGCGCCAGCAGACCCGGACAGGGGGACAAAAACATTCAGTACTTC
>TRBJ2-1|TRBV24-1|NA|NA
CATSDPPVYEQFF
TGTGCCACCAGTGACCCCCCGGTCTATGAGCAGTTCTTC
>TRBJ1-2|TRBV30|NA|TRBD1
CARGRQGASGYTF
TGTGCCCGGGGGAGACAGGGGGCTTCTGGCTACACCTTC
>TRBJ2-1|TRBV24-1|NA|TRBD2
CATSASGRSTYNEQFF
TGTGCCACCAGTGCTAGCGGGAGGTCAACTTACAATGAGCAGTTCTTC
>TRBJ1-3|TRBV5-1|NA|TRBD1
CASSRGQVLSTGNTIYF
TGCGCCAGCAGCCGCGGACAGGTCTTATCTACTGGAAACACCATATATTTT
>TRBJ1-3|TRBV4-3|NA|NA
CASSQDSSGSGNTIYF
TGCGCCAGCAGCCAAGATAGTTCAGGGTCCGGAAACACCATATATTTT
>TRBJ2-2|TRBV7-2|NA|NA
CASRPSYTGELFF
TGTGCCAGCCGGCCCTCTTACACCGGGGAGCTGTTTTTT
>TRBJ1-2|TRBV20-1|NA|NA
CSAVGGYGYTF
TGCAGTGCCGTGGGGGGGTATGGCTACACCTTC
>TRBJ1-2|TRBV20-1|NA|NA
CSARSGGGDHF
TGCAGTGCTAGAAGTGGGGGTGGGGATCACTTC
>TRBJ1-6|TRBV4-3|NA|NA
CASSQDTGNSPLHF
TGCGCCAGCAGCCAAGACACAGGGAATTCACCCCTCCACTTT
>TRBJ2-7|TRBV4-1|NA|TRBD2
CASSQVLARLYEQYF
TGCGCCAGCAGCCAGGTACTAGCGAGACTCTACGAGCAGTACTTC
>TRBJ2-3|TRBV7-2|NA|NA
CASSLGGGHTDTQYF
TGTGCCAGCAGCTTAGGGGGCGGACACACAGATACGCAGTATTTT
>TRBJ1-1|TRBV13|NA|NA
CASSPGTGNTEAFF
TGTGCCAGCAGCCCCGGGACCGGTAACACTGAAGCTTTCTTT
>TRBJ1-1|TRBV30|NA|NA
CAYHLNTEAFF
TGTGCCTACCACCTGAACACTGAAGCTTTCTTT
>TRBJ2-2|TRBV23-1|NA|NA
CASSQSCTGELFF
TGCGCCAGCAGTCAATCATGTACCGGGGAGCTGTTTTTT
>TRBJ2-3|TRBV28|NA|NA
CASSLPGGSTDTQYF
TGTGCCAGCAGTTTGCCCGGGGGTAGCACAGATACGCAGTATTTT
>TRBJ1-2|TRBV6-2/TRBV6-3|NA|NA
CASSSPRNPYGYTF
TGTGCCAGCAGTTCGCCTCGAAATCCCTATGGCTACACCTTC
>TRBJ1-2|TRBV3-1/TRBV3-2|NA|NA
CASSGTQDSYYGYTF
TGTGCCAGCAGCGGTACACAGGACTCCTACTATGGCTACACCTTC
>TRBJ1-1|TRBV15|NA|NA
CATSREGSMNTEAFF
TGTGCCACCAGCAGAGAAGGGAGTATGAACACTGAAGCTTTCTTT
>TRBJ1-1|TRBV4-3|NA|TRBD1
CASSHGQASAEAFF
TGCGCCAGCAGCCACGGACAGGCAAGCGCTGAAGCTTTCTTT
>TRBJ1-1|TRBV10-3|NA|NA
CAIRSGNTEAFF
TGTGCCATCAGGAGTGGGAACACTGAAGCTTTCTTT
>TRBJ2-1|TRBV3-1/TRBV3-2|NA|NA
CASSQDIGGRFYNEQFF
TGTGCCAGCAGCCAAGATATTGGGGGACGGTTCTACAATGAGCAGTTCTTC
>TRBJ2-3|TRBV7-3|NA|NA
CASSKNSGGDTQYF
TGTGCCAGCAGCAAGAATTCGGGCGGGGATACGCAGTATTTT
>TRBJ1-5|TRBV29-1|NA|NA
CSVEYATGGPQHF
TGCAGCGTTGAATATGCAACAGGTGGGCCCCAGCATTTT
>TRBJ1-2|TRBV3-1/TRBV3-2|NA|TRBD1
CASSRTGDGYTF
TGTGCCAGCAGCCGGACAGGGGACGGCTACACCTTC
>TRBJ2-1|TRBV7-6|few|NA
CASSLARDFAYNEQFF
TGTGCCAGCAGCTTGGCGAGGGACTTCGCCTACAATGAGCAGTTCTTC
>TRBJ1-6|TRBV9|few|NA
CASSVDGDNSPLHF
TGTGCCAGCAGCGTAGACGGGGACAATTCACCCCTCCACTTT
>TRBJ1-5|TRBV6-2/TRBV6-3|NA|TRBD1
CASSYRGRGQPQHF
TGTGCCAGCAGTTACAGGGGGCGCGGTCAGCCCCAGCATTTT
>TRBJ1-6|TRBV27|NA|NA
CASSPRSYNSPLHF
TGTGCCAGCAGTCCCAGATCCTATAATTCACCCCTCCACTTT
>TRBJ1-5|TRBV2|few|NA
CASSEDGYSNQPQHF
TGTGCCAGCAGTGAAGACGGCTATAGCAATCAGCCCCAGCATTTT
>TRBJ1-1|TRBV6-1|NA|NA
CASSELEAFF
TGTGCCAGCAGTGAATTGGAGGCTTTCTTT
>TRBJ2-3|TRBV5-6|NA|NA
CASSPSTDTQYF
TGTGCCAGCAGCCCCTCCACAGATACGCAGTATTTT
>TRBJ1-6|TRBV6-5|NA|NA
CASTASAGPGSPLHF
TGTGCCAGCACGGCTTCGGCCGGACCAGGCTCACCCCTCCACTTT
>TRBJ2-2|TRBV19|NA|TRBD2
CASSPPTSGSPRGELFF
TGTGCCAGTAGTCCCCCGACTAGCGGGAGTCCCCGCGGGGAGCTGTTTTTT
>TRBJ2-1|TRBV11-1|NA|NA
CASSRLKGEQFF
TGTGCCAGCAGCCGACTCAAGGGGGAGCAGTTCTTC
>TRBJ2-7|TRBV6-5|once|NA
CALGGTYEQYF
TGTGCCTTAGGGGGGACCTACGAGCAGTACTTC
>TRBJ1-1|TRBV12-5|NA|TRBD1
CASGLVLGGGEAFF
TGTGCTAGTGGTTTGGTACTAGGGGGCGGGGAAGCTTTCTTT
>TRBJ2-7|TRBV7-9|NA|TRBD2
CASSLDGTSGGREYF
TGTGCCAGCAGCTTAGATGGGACTAGCGGGGGCCGGGAGTACTTC
>TRBJ1-2|TRBV28|NA|NA
CASSSRRNYGYTF
TGTGCCAGCAGTTCGAGGAGGAACTATGGCTACACCTTC
>TRBJ2-3|TRBV5-4|NA|NA
CASSLLGDTQYF
TGTGCCAGCAGCTTGTTGGGGGATACGCAGTATTTT
>TRBJ2-3|TRBV5-6|NA|TRBD2
CASSLASGRAPDTQYF
TGTGCCAGCAGCTTGGCCAGCGGGAGGGCCCCAGATACGCAGTATTTT
>TRBJ2-2|TRBV29-1|NA|NA
CSVWDTGELFF
TGCAGCGTTTGGGACACCGGGGAGCTGTTTTTT
>TRBJ2-3|TRBV11-3|once|NA
CASSLAGGKSTDTQYF
TGTGCCAGCAGCTTAGCGGGCGGAAAAAGCACAGATACGCAGTATTTT
>TRBJ1-2|TRBV5-6|NA|NA
CASSLDGRYNYGYTF
TGTGCCAGCAGCTTGGACGGACGGTATAACTATGGCTACACCTTC
>TRBJ2-1|TRBV6-5|NA|NA
CASSYSGRNEQFF
TGTGCCAGCAGTTACTCGGGCCGAAATGAGCAGTTCTTC